This T cell receptor (beta chain) was identified in a study of blood T cells in healthy people across ages. Findings of the study overall: Donors of long life had a larger count of naive CD4+ cells and greater diversity than aged donors.

Worth noting for this clonotype: The antigen is unknown. The germline gene is not matched at one end of the junction; a read error may be the cause.

With a J-beta primer mix and a sample-barcoded 5' primer, a second PCR ran about 7 to 11 cycles. TCRdb recomputed calls from the 5' RACE reads with MiXCR, one row per CDR3 protein. Among over 500,000 distinct CDR3 sequences, about 25% were seen once, and the ten largest hold over 3.5%. The CDR3 extends over 17 amino acids. The germline gives CDR1 LGHDT, CDR2 YNNKEL (reference sequence). The same data also went into a second study, on T cells of mothers and their children.

The sample consisted of blood. This sequence originates from a boy aged 2 to 9 in good health. V and J are TRBV3-1 and TRBJ1-2; 8 bases map to TRBD1. This CDR3 is CAGSQVPGGANHYGYTF. CDR3 in DNA: TGTGCCGGCAGCCAAGTGCCAGGGGGCGCGAATCACTATGGCTACACCTTC.